The TCR beta chain described here comes from a study of CD8 T cells in Susac syndrome. Study details: Patients with Susac syndrome, at blood draw, were therapy-naive, on corticosteroids, or on intravenous immunoglobulin alone. Findings and limits, study-wide: The CD4+ T cell repertoires in Susac syndrome were not clonally expanded. As the study acknowledged, the number of individuals in its TCR sequencing and HLA analysis was relatively small.

This clonotype was detected only a few times. The antigen is unknown. CDR3 length equals 14 residues. V was pared by 3 bases and J by 1 base, with 8 bases between. When the RNA was reverse transcribed, random hexamers were used with an input of about 0.5 to 1 ug. Each CDR3 protein is one row after TCRdb ran MiXCR on the immunoSEQ multiplex PCR reads. The sample lists 150,000 or so distinct CDR3 sequences, approximately 95% seen once, with approximately 0.13% in the top ten. The receptor was isolated from a human donor with Susac syndrome. Sequenced sample: CD4+ T cells from PBMCs. The chain recombines TRBV12-3 or TRBV12-4 with TRBJ2-3; D possibly corresponds to TRBD2 (6 bases). The CDR3 nucleotides are TGTGCCAGCAGTTTGTCTAGCGGCACAGATACGCAGTATTTT. Translation gives CASSLSSGTDTQYF.